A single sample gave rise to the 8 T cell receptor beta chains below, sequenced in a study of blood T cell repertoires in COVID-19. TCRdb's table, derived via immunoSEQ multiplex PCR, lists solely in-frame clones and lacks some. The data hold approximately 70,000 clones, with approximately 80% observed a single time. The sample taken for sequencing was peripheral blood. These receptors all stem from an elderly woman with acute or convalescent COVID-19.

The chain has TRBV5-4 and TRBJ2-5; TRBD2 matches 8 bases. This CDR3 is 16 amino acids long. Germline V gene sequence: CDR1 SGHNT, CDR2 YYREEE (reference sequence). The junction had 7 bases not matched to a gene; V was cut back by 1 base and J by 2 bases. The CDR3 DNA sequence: TGTGCCAGCAGCTTGAGGGCGGGGGGTGGTCAAGAGACCCAGTACTTC. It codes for CASSLRAGGGQETQYF.

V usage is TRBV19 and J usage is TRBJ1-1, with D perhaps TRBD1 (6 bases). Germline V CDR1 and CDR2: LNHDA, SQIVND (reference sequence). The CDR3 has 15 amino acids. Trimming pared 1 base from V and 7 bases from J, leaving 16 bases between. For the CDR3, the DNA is TGTGCCAGTAGTATAGCGGTACAGGGACCTTTTGAAGCTTTCTTT. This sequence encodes CASSIAVQGPFEAFF.

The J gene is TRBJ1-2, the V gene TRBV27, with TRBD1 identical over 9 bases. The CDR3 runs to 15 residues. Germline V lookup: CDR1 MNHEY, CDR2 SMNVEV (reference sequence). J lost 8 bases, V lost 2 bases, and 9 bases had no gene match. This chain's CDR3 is CASSLRTGTGNGYTF. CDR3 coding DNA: TGTGCCAGCAGTTTAAGAACCGGGACAGGGAACGGCTACACCTTC.

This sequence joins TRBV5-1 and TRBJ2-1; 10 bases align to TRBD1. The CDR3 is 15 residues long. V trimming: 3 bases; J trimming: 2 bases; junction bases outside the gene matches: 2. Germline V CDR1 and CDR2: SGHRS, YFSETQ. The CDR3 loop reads CASSSTGGPYNEQFF. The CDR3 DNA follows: TGCGCCAGCAGCTCGACAGGGGGCCCCTACAATGAGCAGTTCTTC.

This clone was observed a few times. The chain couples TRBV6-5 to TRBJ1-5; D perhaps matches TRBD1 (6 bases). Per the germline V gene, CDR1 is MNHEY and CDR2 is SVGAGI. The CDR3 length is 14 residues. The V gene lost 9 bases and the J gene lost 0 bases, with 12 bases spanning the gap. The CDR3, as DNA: TGTGCCAGTAAACAGGGACATAGCAATCAGCCCCAGCATTTT. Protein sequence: CASKQGHSNQPQHF.

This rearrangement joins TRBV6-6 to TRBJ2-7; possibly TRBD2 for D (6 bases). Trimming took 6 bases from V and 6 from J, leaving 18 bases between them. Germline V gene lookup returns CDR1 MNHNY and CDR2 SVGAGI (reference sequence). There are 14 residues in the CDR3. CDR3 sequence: CASRPGLEAGEQYF. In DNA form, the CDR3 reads TGTGCCAGCAGACCTGGACTCGAAGCGGGCGAGCAGTACTTC.

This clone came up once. This CDR3 is CASRQYNTEAFF. The CDR3 DNA sequence: TGTGCCAGCAGACAGTACAACACTGAAGCTTTCTTT. The chain has TRBV6-6 and TRBJ1-1; the D is unclear. Germline CDR1 is MNHNY and CDR2 is SVGAGI (reference sequence). V was clipped by 6 bases and J by 2 bases, with 7 bases between them. This CDR3 comprises 12 residues.

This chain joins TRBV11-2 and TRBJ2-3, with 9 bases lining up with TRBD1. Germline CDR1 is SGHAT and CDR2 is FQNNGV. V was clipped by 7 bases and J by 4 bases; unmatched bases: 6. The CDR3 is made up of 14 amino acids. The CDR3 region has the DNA TGTGCCAGCACCCCACAGGGGGCATCAGATACGCAGTATTTT. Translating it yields CASTPQGASDTQYF.